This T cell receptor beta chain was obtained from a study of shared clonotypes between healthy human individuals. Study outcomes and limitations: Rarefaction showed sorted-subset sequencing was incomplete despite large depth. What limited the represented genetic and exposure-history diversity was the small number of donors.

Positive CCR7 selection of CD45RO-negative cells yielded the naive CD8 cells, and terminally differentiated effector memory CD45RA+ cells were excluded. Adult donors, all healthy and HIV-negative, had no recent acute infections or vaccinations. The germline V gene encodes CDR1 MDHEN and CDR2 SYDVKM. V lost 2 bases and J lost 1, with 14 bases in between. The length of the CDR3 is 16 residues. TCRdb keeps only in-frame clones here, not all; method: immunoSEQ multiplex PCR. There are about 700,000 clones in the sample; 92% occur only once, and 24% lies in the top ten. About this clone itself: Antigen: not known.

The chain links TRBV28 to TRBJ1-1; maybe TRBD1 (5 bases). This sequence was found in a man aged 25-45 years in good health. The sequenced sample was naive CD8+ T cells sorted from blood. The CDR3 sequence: CASSLGLGTANTEAFF. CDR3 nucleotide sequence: TGTGCCAGCAGTTTAGGTTTAGGGACCGCGAACACTGAAGCTTTCTTT.